Below are 2 T cell receptor beta chains sequenced from a single sample in a study of CD8 T cells in ankylosing spondylitis. TCRdb re-analysed the 5' RACE reads in MiXCR, keeping a single row per CDR3 protein. The data hold approximately 250,000 distinct CDR3 sequences, with 32% observed a single time. Sequenced material: blood, either unsorted or a sorted T cell fraction (not recorded which). These receptors originate from a male donor with ankylosing spondylitis or in good health (not recorded which).

This clonotype was seen a few times. The V and J genes are TRBV7-2 and TRBJ2-5; no clear D gene. Trimming stripped 3 bases from V and 3 bases from J, with 5 bases between. CDR3 length: 12 amino acids. Germline lookup yields CDR1 SGHTA and CDR2 FQGNSA. CDR3 DNA: TGTGCCAGCAGCTTGGATAAAGAGACCCAGTACTTC. Translated: CASSLDKETQYF.

This clonotype has a handful of counts. The CDR3 protein is CSAAGLAGGSADTQYF. The CDR3 DNA sequence: TGCAGTGCTGCAGGACTAGCGGGGGGGAGCGCAGATACGCAGTATTTT. This chain uses TRBV20-1 with TRBJ2-3; 15 nucleotides match TRBD2. V lost 5 bases to trimming and J lost 4 bases; unmatched junction nucleotides: 7. The germline V gene has CDR1 DFQATT and CDR2 SNEGSKA (reference sequence). This CDR3 has 16 amino acids.